This TCR beta chain emerged from a study of technical replicates of blood from a handful of donors. TCRdb keeps only in-frame clones here, not all; method: immunoSEQ multiplex PCR. This table holds about 80,000 clones, around nine tenths found once. V was cut by 3 bases and J by 1 base, with 7 bases left in between. The germline CDR1 and CDR2 sequences are SNHLY and FYNNEI. The CDR3 is made up of 14 amino acids. The sample taken for sequencing was T cells isolated from PBMCs. This TCR was sampled from a human donor in good health. The genes are TRBV2 and TRBJ1-5; a weak D match, TRBD1 (5 bases). The CDR3 DNA follows: TGTGCCAGCAGTGACGACAGAAGCAATCAGCCCCAGCATTTT. Its protein is CASSDDRSNQPQHF.